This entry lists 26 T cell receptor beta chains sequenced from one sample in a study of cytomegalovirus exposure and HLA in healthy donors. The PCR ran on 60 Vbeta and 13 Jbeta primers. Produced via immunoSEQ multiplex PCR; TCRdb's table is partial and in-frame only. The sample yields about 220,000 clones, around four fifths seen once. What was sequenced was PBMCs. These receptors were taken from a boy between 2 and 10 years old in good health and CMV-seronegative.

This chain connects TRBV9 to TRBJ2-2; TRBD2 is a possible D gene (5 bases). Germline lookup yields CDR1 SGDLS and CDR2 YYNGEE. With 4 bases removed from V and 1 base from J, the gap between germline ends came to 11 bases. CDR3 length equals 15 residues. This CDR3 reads CASSHKGGNTGELFF. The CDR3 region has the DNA TGTGCCAGCAGCCACAAAGGAGGGAACACCGGGGAGCTGTTTTTT.

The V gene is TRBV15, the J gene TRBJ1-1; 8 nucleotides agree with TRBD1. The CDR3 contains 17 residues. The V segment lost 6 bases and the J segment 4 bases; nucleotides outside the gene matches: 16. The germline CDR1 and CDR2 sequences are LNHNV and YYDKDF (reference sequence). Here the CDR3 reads CATRYHSQGAFVTEAFF. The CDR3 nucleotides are TGTGCCACCAGATATCATTCCCAGGGGGCTTTTGTCACTGAAGCTTTCTTT. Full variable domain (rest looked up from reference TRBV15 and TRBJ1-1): DAMVIQNPRYQVTQFGKPVTLSCSQTLNHNVMYWYQQKSSQAPKLLFHYYDKDFNNEADTPDNFQSRRPNTSFCFLDIRSPGLGDTAMYLCATRYHSQGAFVTEAFFGQGTRLTVV.

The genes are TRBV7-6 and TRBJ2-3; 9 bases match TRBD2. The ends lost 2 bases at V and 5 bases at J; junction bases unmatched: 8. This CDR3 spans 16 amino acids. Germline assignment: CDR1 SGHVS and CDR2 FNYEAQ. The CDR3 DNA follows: TGTGCCAGCAGCTTACTTTTAGCGGGAGAGAAAGATACGCAGTATTTT. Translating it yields CASSLLLAGEKDTQYF.

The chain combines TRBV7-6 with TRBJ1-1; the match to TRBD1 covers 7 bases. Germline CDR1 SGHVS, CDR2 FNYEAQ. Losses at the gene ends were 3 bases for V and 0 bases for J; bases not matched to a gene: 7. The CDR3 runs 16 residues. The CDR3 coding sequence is TGTGCCAGCAGCTTGGAGACAGGGAGCCTGAACACTGAAGCTTTCTTT. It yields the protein CASSLETGSLNTEAFF.

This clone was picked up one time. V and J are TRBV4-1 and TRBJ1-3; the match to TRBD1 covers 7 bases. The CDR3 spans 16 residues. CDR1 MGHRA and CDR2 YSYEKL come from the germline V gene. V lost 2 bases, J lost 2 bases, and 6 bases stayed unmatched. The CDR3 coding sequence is TGCGCCAGCAGCCAACCCGACAGGGCTACTGGAAACACCATATATTTT. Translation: CASSQPDRATGNTIYF.

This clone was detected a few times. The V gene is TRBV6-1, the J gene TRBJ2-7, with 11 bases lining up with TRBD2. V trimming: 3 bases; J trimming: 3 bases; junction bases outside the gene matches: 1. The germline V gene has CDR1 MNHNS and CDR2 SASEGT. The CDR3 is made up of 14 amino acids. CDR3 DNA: TGTGCCAGCAGTGACCTAGCGGGAGGCTACGAGCAGTACTTC. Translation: CASSDLAGGYEQYF.

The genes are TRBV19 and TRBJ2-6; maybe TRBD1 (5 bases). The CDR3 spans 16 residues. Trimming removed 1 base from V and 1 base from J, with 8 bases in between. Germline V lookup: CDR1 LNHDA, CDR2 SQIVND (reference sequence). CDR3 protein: CASSIVRQSGANVLTF. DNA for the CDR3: TGTGCCAGTAGTATAGTGAGACAGTCTGGGGCCAACGTCCTGACTTTC.

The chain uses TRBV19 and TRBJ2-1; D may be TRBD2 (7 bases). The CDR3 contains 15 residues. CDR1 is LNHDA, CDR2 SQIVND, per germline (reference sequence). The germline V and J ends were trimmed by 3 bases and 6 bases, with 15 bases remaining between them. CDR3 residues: CASSMGGRGGNEQFF. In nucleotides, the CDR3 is TGTGCCAGTAGTATGGGCGGGAGAGGGGGCAATGAGCAGTTCTTC.

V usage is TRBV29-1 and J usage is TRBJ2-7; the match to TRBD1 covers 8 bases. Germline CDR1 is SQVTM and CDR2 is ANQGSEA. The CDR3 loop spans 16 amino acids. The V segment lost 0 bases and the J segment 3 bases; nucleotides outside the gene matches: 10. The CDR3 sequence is CSVEDLSAGGSYEQYF. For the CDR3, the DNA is TGCAGCGTTGAAGATCTTTCGGCAGGGGGCAGCTACGAGCAGTACTTC.

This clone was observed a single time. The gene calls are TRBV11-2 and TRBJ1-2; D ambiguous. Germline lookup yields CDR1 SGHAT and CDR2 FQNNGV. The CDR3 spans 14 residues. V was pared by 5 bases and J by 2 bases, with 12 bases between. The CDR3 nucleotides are TGTGCCAGCAGCCCGCGACTGGAAAACTATGGCTACACCTTC. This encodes CASSPRLENYGYTF.

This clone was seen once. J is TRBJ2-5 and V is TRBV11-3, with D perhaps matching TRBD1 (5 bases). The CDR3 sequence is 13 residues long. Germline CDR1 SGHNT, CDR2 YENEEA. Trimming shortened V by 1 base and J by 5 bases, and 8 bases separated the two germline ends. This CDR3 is CASSLGGPETQYF. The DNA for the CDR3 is TGTGCCAGCAGCTTAGGGGGCCCCGAGACCCAGTACTTC.

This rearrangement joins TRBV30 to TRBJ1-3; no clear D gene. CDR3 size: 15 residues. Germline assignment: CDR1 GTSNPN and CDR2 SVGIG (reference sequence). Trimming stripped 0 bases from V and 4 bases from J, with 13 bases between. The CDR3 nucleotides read TGTGCCTGGAGTGTACGCGGGAGTTTAGGAAACACCATATATTTT. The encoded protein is CAWSVRGSLGNTIYF.

CDR3 in amino acids: CASSIEGHKRAPLHF. DNA for the CDR3: TGTGCCAGTAGTATAGAGGGTCATAAGAGGGCACCCCTCCACTTT. The chain is built from TRBV19 and TRBJ1-6; D remains ambiguous. The ends were cut back, 0 bases at V and 11 bases at J, with 14 bases in the middle. Germline loops: CDR1 LNHDA, CDR2 SQIVND (reference sequence). CDR3 length equals 15 residues.

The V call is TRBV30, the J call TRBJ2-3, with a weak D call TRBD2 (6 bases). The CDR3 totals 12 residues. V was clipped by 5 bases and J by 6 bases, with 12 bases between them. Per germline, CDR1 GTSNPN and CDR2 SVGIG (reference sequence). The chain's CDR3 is CAWGRSRDTQYF. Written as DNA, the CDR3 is TGTGCCTGGGGGAGGAGCAGGGATACGCAGTATTTT.

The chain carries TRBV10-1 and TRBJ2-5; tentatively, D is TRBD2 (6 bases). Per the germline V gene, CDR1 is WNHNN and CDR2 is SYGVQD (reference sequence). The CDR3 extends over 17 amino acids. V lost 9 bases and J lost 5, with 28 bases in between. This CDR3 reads CASKGFRGKPLGETQYF. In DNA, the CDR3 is TGCGCCAGTAAGGGGTTTCGCGGGAAGCCGTTGGGGGAGACCCAGTACTTC.

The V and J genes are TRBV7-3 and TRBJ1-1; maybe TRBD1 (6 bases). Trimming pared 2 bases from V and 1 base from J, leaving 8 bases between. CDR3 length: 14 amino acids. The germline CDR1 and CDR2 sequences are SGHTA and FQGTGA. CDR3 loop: CASSLGTPNTEAFF. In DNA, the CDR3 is TGTGCCAGCAGCTTAGGGACACCGAACACTGAAGCTTTCTTT.

The CDR3 reads CASRRTDLVYEQYF. The CDR3 DNA reads TGTGCCAGCAGGCGGACAGACCTCGTCTACGAGCAGTACTTC. V is TRBV2 and J is TRBJ2-7; D may be TRBD1 (6 bases). Looked up from germline, CDR1 is SNHLY and CDR2 is FYNNEI. CDR3 length: 14 amino acids. Trimming took 6 bases from V and 3 from J, leaving 15 bases between them.

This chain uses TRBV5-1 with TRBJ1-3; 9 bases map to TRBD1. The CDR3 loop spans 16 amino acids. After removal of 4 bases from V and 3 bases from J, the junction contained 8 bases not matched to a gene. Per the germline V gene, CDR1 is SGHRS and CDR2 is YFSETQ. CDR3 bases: TGCGCCAGCAGCCAACAGGGGGCGCTTTTTGGAAACACCATATATTTT. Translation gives CASSQQGALFGNTIYF.

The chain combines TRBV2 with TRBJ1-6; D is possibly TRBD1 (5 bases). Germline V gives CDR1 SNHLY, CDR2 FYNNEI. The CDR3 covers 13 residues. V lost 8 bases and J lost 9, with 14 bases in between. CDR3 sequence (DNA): TGTGCCAGCGGGGGAGGTCAAGGTTCACCCCTCCACTTT. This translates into CASGGGQGSPLHF.

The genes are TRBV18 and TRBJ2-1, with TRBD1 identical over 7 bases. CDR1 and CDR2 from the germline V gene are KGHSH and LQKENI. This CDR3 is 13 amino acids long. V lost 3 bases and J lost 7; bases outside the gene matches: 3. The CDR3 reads CASSPTGLNEQFF. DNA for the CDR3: TGTGCCAGCTCACCGACAGGGCTGAATGAGCAGTTCTTC.

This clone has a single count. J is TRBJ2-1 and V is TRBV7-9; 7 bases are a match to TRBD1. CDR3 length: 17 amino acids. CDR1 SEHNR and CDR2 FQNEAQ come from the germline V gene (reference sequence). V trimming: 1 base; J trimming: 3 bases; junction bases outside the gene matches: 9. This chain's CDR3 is CASSLDYGRGNYNEQFF. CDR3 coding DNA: TGTGCCAGCAGCTTAGATTATGGCAGGGGGAACTACAATGAGCAGTTCTTC.

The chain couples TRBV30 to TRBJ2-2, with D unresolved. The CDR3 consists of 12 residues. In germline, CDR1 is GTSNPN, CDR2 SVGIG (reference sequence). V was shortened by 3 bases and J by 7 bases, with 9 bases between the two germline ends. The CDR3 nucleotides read TGTGCCTGGAGCCCACGCGGCGGGGAGCTGTTTTTT. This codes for CAWSPRGGELFF.

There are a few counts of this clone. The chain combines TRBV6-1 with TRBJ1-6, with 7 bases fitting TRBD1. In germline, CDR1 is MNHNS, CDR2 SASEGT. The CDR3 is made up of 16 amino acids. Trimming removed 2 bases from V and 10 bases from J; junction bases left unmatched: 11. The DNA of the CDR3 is TGTGCCAGCAGTGAAAGAGACAGGGTAATGGGATCACCCCTCCACTTT. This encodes CASSERDRVMGSPLHF.

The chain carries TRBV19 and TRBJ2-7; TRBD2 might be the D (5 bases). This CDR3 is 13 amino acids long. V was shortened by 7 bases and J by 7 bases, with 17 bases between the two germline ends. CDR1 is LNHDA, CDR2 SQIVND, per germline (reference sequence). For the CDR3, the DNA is TGTGCCAGTAATCGCGAGGGAGCAGGTGAGCAGTACTTC. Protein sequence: CASNREGAGEQYF. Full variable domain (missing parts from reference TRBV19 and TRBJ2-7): DGGITQSPKYLFRKEGQNVTLSCEQNLNHDAMYWYRQDPGQGLRLIYYSQIVNDFQKGDIAEGYSVSREKKESFPLTVTSAQKNPTAFYLCASNREGAGEQYFGPGTRLTVT.

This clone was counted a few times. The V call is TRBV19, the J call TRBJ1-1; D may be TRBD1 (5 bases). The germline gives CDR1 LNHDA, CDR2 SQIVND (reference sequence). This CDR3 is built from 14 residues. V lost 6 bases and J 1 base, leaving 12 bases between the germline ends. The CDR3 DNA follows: TGTGCCAGTAGAGGACACACGAAGAACACTGAAGCTTTCTTT. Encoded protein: CASRGHTKNTEAFF.

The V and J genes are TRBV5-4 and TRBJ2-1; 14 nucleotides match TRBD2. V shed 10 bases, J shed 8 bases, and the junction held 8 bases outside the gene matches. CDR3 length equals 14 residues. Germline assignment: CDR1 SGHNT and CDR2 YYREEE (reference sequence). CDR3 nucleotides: TGTGCCTCCCCGGGACTAGCGGGGGAAGATGAGCAGTTCTTC. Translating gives CASPGLAGEDEQFF.